The 8 T cell receptor beta chains below all came from one sample that was sequenced in a study of blood T cells in healthy people across ages. Next came a second PCR, run for roughly 6 to 11 cycles, which used a sample-barcoded 5' primer along with a J-beta primer mix. TCRdb reanalysed the 5' RACE reads using MiXCR and keeps one entry per CDR3 protein. Altogether roughly 1,500,000 distinct CDR3 sequences are present, roughly 32% being singletons, with the ten largest covering around 10%. The material sequenced was blood. These receptors all come from a woman in her thirties in good health.

The sample holds a few counts of this clonotype. The gene calls are TRBV28 and TRBJ2-7; a possible D gene is TRBD1 (6 bases). The germline CDR1 and CDR2 sequences are MDHEN and SYDVKM. Trimming pared 5 bases from V and 5 bases from J, leaving 16 bases between. The CDR3 is 14 amino acids. CDR3 nucleotides: TGTGCCAGCAGTGAGTACAGGGATTTCAACGAGCAGTACTTC. This codes for CASSEYRDFNEQYF.

This clonotype has just a few counts. The V call is TRBV20-1, the J call TRBJ1-1, with D unresolved. With 6 bases removed from V and 5 bases from J, the gap between germline ends came to 13 bases. CDR3 length: 12 amino acids. Germline V gene sequence: CDR1 DFQATT, CDR2 SNEGSKA (reference sequence). This CDR3 is CSAEKSGTEAFF. The DNA for the CDR3 is TGCAGTGCCGAAAAATCGGGTACTGAAGCTTTCTTT.

The rearrangement uses TRBV5-1 and TRBJ1-2, with 8 bases matching TRBD1. CDR1 is SGHRS, CDR2 YFSETQ, per germline. CDR3 length: 14 amino acids. The V and J ends lost 3 bases and 8 bases, in that order; junction bases with no gene match: 9. Here the CDR3 DNA reads TGCGCCAGCAGCTCTGACAGGGGCGCGGGCGGCTACACCTTC. It specifies CASSSDRGAGGYTF.

Worth noting for this clonotype: A junction end diverges from the germline sequence, so it may reflect a read error. The V and J genes are TRBV20-1 and TRBJ1-2; a possible D gene is TRBD1 (6 bases). This CDR3 is 13 amino acids long. Germline CDR1 reads DFQATT; CDR2 reads SNEGSKA (reference sequence). The DNA for the CDR3 is TGCAGGGCTAGCACAGGGTTCGGACGTGGCTACACCTTC. The encoded protein is CRASTGFGRGYTF.

This chain joins TRBV30 and TRBJ2-5, with D unclear. The CDR3 extends over 12 amino acids. V dropped 1 base and J dropped 3 bases, with 6 bases sitting between them. CDR1 and CDR2 (germline): GTSNPN, SVGIG (reference sequence). Here the CDR3 reads CAWSEWKETQYF. The CDR3 nucleotides are TGTGCCTGGAGTGAATGGAAAGAGACCCAGTACTTC.

This clonotype came up a few times. The J gene is TRBJ2-5, the V gene TRBV7-8; TRBD2 aligns across 7 bases. Near its end, the DNA agrees better with TRBJ2-7, so the J call may be wrong. Germline V gene lookup returns CDR1 SGHVS and CDR2 FQNEAQ. The CDR3 length is 14 residues. CDR3 DNA sequence: TGTGCCAGCAGCTTGGGGGAGGGGATGGACGAGCAGTACTTC. This translates into CASSLGEGMDEQYF.

The chain links TRBV20-1 to TRBJ2-1, with TRBD2 identical over 11 bases. Germline V gives CDR1 DFQATT, CDR2 SNEGSKA (reference sequence). The CDR3 contains 15 residues. J was trimmed by 6 bases and V by 6 bases; bases with no gene match: 10. CDR3 DNA: TGCAGTGCCTGCCCCCTAGCGGGAGGATGCAATGAGCAGTTCTTC. Translated, it gives CSACPLAGGCNEQFF.

The chain combines TRBV5-5 with TRBJ1-5; D is unresolved. CDR1 SGHKS and CDR2 YYEKEE come from the germline V gene (reference sequence). V lost 2 bases and J 3 bases, leaving 12 bases between the germline ends. CDR3 length: 15 residues. The CDR3 loop reads CASSLLDTYNQPQHF. The CDR3 DNA reads TGTGCCAGCAGCTTATTAGACACCTACAATCAGCCCCAGCATTTT.